The table lists the clone carrying this T cell receptor beta chain with a count of one. Its antigen remains unidentified. The germline gives CDR1 MNHEY, CDR2 SVGAGI. The CDR3 spans 15 residues. Trimming cost V 2 bases and J 9 bases, with 17 bases left between them. The entry originates in a study of T cell clonotyping in hematopoietic cell transplantation. Study-wide results and limits: Higher Inverse Simpson Index values in graft donor and pretransplant recipient predicted broader posttransplant TCR diversity. At the given depth, recipient repertoires were over 97% de novo clonotypes.

This table comes from immunoSEQ multiplex PCR, and its TCRdb copy is limited to in-frame clones, with some not included. The sample lists fewer than 7,000 clones; 32% were seen once. This receptor was identified in a female patient aged 45-65 years who had an allogeneic stem cell transplant from an unrelated donor, so the T cells may come from the graft donor. Some clones in this sample may be carry-over from other donors' samples. This chain connects TRBV6-5 to TRBJ1-5; D might be TRBD1 (5 bases). This specimen was peripheral blood mononuclear cells, taken 30 days after allogeneic stem cell transplant. CDR3 sequence: CASSYRTPSDRPQHF. Here the CDR3 DNA reads TGTGCCAGCAGTTACCGGACACCTTCTGACCGGCCCCAGCATTTT.